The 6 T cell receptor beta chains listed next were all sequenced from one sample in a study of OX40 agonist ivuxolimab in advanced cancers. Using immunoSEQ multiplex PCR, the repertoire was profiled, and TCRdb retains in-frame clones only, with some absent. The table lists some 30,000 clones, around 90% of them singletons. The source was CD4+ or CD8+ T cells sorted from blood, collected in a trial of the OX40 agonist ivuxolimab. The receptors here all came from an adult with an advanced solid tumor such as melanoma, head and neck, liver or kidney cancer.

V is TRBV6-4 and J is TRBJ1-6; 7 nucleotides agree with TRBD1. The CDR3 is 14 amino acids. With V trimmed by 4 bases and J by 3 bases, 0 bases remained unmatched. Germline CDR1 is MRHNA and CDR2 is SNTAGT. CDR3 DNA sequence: TGTGCCAGCAGTGGACAGGGCTATAATTCACCCCTCCACTTT. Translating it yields CASSGQGYNSPLHF.

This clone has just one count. CDR3 nucleotide sequence: TGTGCCAGTAGTATAACGGGAGCGCACACCGGGGAGCTGTTTTTT. Translation: CASSITGAHTGELFF. V usage is TRBV19 and J usage is TRBJ2-2; D is perhaps TRBD2 (6 bases). Looked up from germline, CDR1 is LNHDA and CDR2 is SQIVND (reference sequence). CDR3 length: 15 residues. V gave up 2 bases and J gave up 3 bases, with 10 bases separating them.

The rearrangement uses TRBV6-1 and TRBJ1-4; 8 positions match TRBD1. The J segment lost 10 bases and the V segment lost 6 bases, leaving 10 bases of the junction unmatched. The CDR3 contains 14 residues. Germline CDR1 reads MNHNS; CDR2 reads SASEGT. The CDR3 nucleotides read TGTGCCAGCAGGCTAAGACAGGGGCCGCTAAAACTGTTTTTT. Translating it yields CASRLRQGPLKLFF.

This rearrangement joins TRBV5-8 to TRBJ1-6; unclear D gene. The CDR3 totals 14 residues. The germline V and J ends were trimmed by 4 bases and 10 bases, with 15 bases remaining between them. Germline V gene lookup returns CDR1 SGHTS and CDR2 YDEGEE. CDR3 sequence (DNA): TGTGCCAGCAGCCAACCCCCGGCGGGGTCACCCCTCCACTTT. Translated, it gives CASSQPPAGSPLHF.

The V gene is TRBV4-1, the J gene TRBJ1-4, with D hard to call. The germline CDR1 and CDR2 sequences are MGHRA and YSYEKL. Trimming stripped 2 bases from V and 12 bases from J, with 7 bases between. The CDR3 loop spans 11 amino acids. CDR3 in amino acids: CASSQLSQLFF. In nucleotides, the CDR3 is TGCGCCAGCAGCCAATTGAGTCAACTGTTTTTT.

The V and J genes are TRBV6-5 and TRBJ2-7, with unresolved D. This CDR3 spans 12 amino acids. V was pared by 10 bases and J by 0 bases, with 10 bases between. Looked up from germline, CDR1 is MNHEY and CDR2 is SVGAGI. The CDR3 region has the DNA TGTGCCACCGCGATAAACTCCTACGAGCAGTACTTC. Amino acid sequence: CATAINSYEQYF.